This passage covers 13 T cell receptor beta chains from one sample sequenced in a study of cytomegalovirus exposure and HLA in healthy donors. The PCR was carried out with 60 Vbeta primers and 13 Jbeta primers. This table comes from immunoSEQ multiplex PCR, and its TCRdb copy is limited to in-frame clones, with some not included. The repertoire holds over 75,000 clones, with 79% as singletons. Sequencing was carried out using PBMCs. These receptors all come from a male donor in good health and CMV-seropositive.

The chain is built from TRBV18 and TRBJ1-1; TRBD1 matches 8 bases. Germline trimming cut 5 bases from V and 2 bases from J; bases unmatched to any gene: 7. Germline-derived CDR1 and CDR2 are KGHSH and LQKENI. The CDR3 covers 15 residues. CDR3 sequence reads: CASSATTGDNTEAFF. CDR3 bases: TGTGCCAGCTCAGCAACGACAGGGGACAACACTGAAGCTTTCTTT.

This rearrangement joins TRBV5-1 to TRBJ1-2; D gene uncertain. The germline CDR1 and CDR2 sequences are SGHRS and YFSETQ. Trimming took off 5 bases at V and 3 bases at J, with 8 bases between the two ends. This CDR3 region has 12 residues. Written as DNA, the CDR3 is TGCGCCAGCAGGGAGACGGACTATGGCTACACCTTC. Translation gives CASRETDYGYTF.

The V call is TRBV30, the J call TRBJ2-7; no reliable D call. Trimming cost V 2 bases and J 7 bases, with 9 bases left between them. Germline V gives CDR1 GTSNPN, CDR2 SVGIG (reference sequence). The CDR3 contains 11 residues. As DNA, the CDR3 is TGTGCCTGGAGTACTACGCTAGAGCAGTACTTC. Encoded protein: CAWSTTLEQYF.

V is TRBV4-1 and J is TRBJ1-5; TRBD1 aligns across 8 bases. CDR3 length: 16 residues. Unmatched junction bases numbered 5, after V lost 0 bases and J lost 4 bases. Germline loops: CDR1 MGHRA, CDR2 YSYEKL. CDR3 sequence reads: CASSQDGDRLNQPQHF. The DNA for the CDR3 is TGCGCCAGCAGCCAAGACGGGGACAGGCTAAATCAGCCCCAGCATTTT.

Concerning this clone itself: Different DNA sequences within this sample yield the same CDR3. This chain uses TRBV27 with TRBJ2-7; 10 nucleotides agree with TRBD1. CDR3 length: 14 residues. Germline assignment: CDR1 MNHEY and CDR2 SMNVEV (reference sequence). V lost 4 bases, J lost 2 bases, and 2 bases stayed unmatched. The CDR3 loop reads CASSWGTGAYEQYF. DNA for the CDR3: TGTGCCAGCAGTTGGGGGACAGGGGCCTACGAGCAGTACTTC.

The chain combines TRBV7-2 with TRBJ2-5, with 11 bases identical to TRBD2. The CDR3 is made up of 15 amino acids. CDR1 is SGHTA and CDR2 is FQGNSA in the germline V gene. V shed 5 bases, J shed 5 bases, and the junction held 7 bases outside the gene matches. CDR3 coding DNA: TGTGCCAGCAGCCCCCGACTAGCGGGGACGGAGACCCAGTACTTC. Its translation is CASSPRLAGTETQYF.

The rearrangement joins TRBV7-8 to TRBJ2-3; TRBD2 matches 9 bases. V lost 0 bases, J lost 0 bases, and 7 bases stayed unmatched. CDR3 length: 18 residues. Germline V lookup: CDR1 SGHVS, CDR2 FQNEAQ. The CDR3 DNA follows: TGTGCCAGCAGCTTAGCTTCCCTAGCGGGGTCTAGCACAGATACGCAGTATTTT. Protein product: CASSLASLAGSSTDTQYF.

This clone was observed a few times. The J gene is TRBJ1-2, the V gene TRBV14; no clear D gene. The CDR3 is 15 residues long. The germline CDR1 and CDR2 sequences are SGHDN and FVKESK. Trimming removed 0 bases from V and 7 bases from J, with 15 bases in between. CDR3 coding DNA: TGTGCCAGCAGCCAAGATGCGTGGGCAGAAGGTGGCTACACCTTC. As protein: CASSQDAWAEGGYTF.

CDR3 nucleotides: TGTGCCAGCAGTGAATCCGGGGGGCGTGAAAAACTGTTTTTT. Its translation: CASSESGGREKLFF. This chain links TRBV25-1 with TRBJ1-4; tentatively, D is TRBD1 (6 bases). Germline V lookup: CDR1 MGHDK, CDR2 SYGVNS. The CDR3 totals 14 residues. The ends were cut back, 1 base at V and 7 bases at J, with 10 bases in the middle.

The CDR3 region is CASSYSPGQGLSPLHF. The DNA for the CDR3 is TGTGCCAGCAGTTACTCCCCGGGACAGGGTCTCTCACCCCTCCACTTT. The chain has TRBV6-5 and TRBJ1-6; 9 positions match TRBD1. This CDR3 is built from 16 residues. Germline trimming cut 0 bases from V and 10 bases from J; bases unmatched to any gene: 7. In germline, CDR1 is MNHEY, CDR2 SVGAGI.

The V and J genes are TRBV5-1 and TRBJ2-1; 7 nucleotides match TRBD2. The V gene's germline CDR1 is SGHRS and CDR2 YFSETQ. CDR3 size: 15 residues. V trimming: 6 bases; J trimming: 0 bases; junction bases outside the gene matches: 6. CDR3: CASNPGGSSYNEQFF. The CDR3 region has the DNA TGCGCCAGCAATCCCGGGGGGAGCTCCTACAATGAGCAGTTCTTC.

A single count supports this clone. V and J are TRBV21-1 and TRBJ1-1; the table's D gene call, TRBD1, was not cross checked with the DNA. TRBV21-1 has pseudogene status. This CDR3 has 15 amino acids. CDR3 in DNA: TGTGCCAGCATTAATGGGACAGGCCTAAACACTGAAGCTTTCTTT. As protein: CASINGTGLNTEAFF.

This chain connects TRBV5-6 to TRBJ2-2; 9 nucleotides agree with TRBD1. Trimming removed 6 bases from V and 4 bases from J; junction bases left unmatched: 4. In germline, CDR1 is SGHDT, CDR2 YYEEEE. This CDR3 has 14 residues. In DNA, the CDR3 is TGTGCCAGCACCTCGACAGGGGGCACCGGGGAGCTGTTTTTT. Its protein product is CASTSTGGTGELFF.